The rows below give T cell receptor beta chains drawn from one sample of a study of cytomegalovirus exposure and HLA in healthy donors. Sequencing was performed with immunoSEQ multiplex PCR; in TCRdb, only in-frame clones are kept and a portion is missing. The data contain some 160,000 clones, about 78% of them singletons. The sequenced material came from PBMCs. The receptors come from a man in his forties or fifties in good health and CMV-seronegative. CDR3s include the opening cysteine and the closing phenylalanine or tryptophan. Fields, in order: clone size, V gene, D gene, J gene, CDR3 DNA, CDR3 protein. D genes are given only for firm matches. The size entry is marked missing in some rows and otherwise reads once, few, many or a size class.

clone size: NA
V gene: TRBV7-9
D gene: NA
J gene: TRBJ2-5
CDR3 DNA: TGTGCCAGCAGCTTAGAGGGCAGGGTTGGTGAGACCCAGTACTTC
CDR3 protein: CASSLEGRVGETQYF

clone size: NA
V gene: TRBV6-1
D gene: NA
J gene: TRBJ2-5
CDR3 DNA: TGTGCCAGCACCACAGGGTGGGAGACCCAGTACTTC
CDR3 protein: CASTTGWETQYF

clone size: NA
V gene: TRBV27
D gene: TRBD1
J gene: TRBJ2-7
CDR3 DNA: TGTGCCAGCAGTAACAGGGGACAGTCCTACGAGCAGTACTTC
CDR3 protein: CASSNRGQSYEQYF

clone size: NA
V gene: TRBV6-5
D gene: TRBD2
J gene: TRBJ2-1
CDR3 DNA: TGTGCCAGCAGTTACTTTACGGGGGGGGATAATGAGCAGTTCTTC
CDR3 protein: CASSYFTGGDNEQFF

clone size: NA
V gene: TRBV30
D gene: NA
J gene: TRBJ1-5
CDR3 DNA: TGTGCCTGGAGTGTACAAGGGGCCAATCAGCCCCAGCATTTT
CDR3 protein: CAWSVQGANQPQHF

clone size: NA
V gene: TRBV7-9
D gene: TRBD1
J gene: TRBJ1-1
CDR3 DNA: TGTGCCAGCAGCCGGGACAGGGGCTCCGCTGAAGCTTTCTTT
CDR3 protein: CASSRDRGSAEAFF

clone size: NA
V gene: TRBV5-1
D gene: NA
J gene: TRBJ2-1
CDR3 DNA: TGCGCCAGCAGCTTTGCGGACTACAATGAGCAGTTCTTC
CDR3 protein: CASSFADYNEQFF

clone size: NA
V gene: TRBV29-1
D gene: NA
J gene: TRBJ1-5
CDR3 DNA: TGCAGCGTTGAAGAGTCCCAGGGTCGCGGTCAGCCCCAGCATTTT
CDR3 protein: CSVEESQGRGQPQHF

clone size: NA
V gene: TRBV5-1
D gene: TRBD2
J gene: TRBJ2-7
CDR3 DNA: TGCGCCAGCAGCTTGGAACTAGCGTACGAGCAGTACTTC
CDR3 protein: CASSLELAYEQYF

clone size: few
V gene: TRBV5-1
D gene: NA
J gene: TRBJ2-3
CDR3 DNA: TGCGCCAGCAGCTTGACGCCCCCCGTGGGAGGAGATACGCAGTATTTT
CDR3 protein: CASSLTPPVGGDTQYF

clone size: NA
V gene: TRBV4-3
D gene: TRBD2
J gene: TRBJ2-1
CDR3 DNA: TGCGCCAGCAGCCAAGTTACTAGCGGGGGGCCAGAGCAGTTCTTC
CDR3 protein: CASSQVTSGGPEQFF

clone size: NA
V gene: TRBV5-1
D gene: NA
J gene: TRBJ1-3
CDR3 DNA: TGCGCCAGCAGCCCGGGCCAGGGTATAGCTGGAAACACCATATATTTT
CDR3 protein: CASSPGQGIAGNTIYF

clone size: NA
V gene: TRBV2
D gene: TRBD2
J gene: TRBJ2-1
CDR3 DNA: TGTGCCAGCAGTGCGATGGGGACTAGCGGGAGAAATGAGCAGTTCTTC
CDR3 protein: CASSAMGTSGRNEQFF

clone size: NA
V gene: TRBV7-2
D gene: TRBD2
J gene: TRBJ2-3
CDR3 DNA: TGTGCCAGCAGCACGGGACTAGCGGGGGGCTACACAGATACGCAGTATTTT
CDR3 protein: CASSTGLAGGYTDTQYF

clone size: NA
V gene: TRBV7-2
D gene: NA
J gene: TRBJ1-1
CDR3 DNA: TGTGCCAGCAGCTTCGCTACAGGGTTGAACGCTGAAGCTTTCTTT
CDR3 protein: CASSFATGLNAEAFF

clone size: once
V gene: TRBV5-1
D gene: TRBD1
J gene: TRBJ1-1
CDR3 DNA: TGCGCCAGCAGCTGGGACAGCTCAGAAGCTTTCTTT
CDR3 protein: CASSWDSSEAFF

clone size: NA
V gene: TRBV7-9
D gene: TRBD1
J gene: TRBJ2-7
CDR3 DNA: TGTGCCAGCAGCTTAGTGGACAGGACCTACGAGCAGTACTTC
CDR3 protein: CASSLVDRTYEQYF

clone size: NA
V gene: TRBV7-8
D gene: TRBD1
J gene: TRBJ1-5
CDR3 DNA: TGTGCCAGCAGCATCATCCGGGACAGGGGTGGCAATCAGCCCCAGCATTTT
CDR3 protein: CASSIIRDRGGNQPQHF

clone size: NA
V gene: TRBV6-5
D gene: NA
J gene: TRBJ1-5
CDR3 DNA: TGTGCCAGCGGACGTGGAGGTCAGCCCCAGCATTTT
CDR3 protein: CASGRGGQPQHF

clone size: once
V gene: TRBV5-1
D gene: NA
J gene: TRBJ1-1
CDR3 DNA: TGCGCCAGCAGCTTGGGGGCAGGGGCGGAGGACACTGAAGCTTTCTTT
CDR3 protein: CASSLGAGAEDTEAFF

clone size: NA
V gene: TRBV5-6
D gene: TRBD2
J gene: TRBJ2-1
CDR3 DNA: TGTGCCAGCAGCTTGTACGCGCTAGCGGATCACTACAATGAGCAGTTCTTC
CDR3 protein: CASSLYALADHYNEQFF

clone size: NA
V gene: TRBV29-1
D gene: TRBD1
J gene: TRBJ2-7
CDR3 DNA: TGCAGCGCCGGGACAGGGACTTCCTACGAGCAGTACTTC
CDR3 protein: CSAGTGTSYEQYF

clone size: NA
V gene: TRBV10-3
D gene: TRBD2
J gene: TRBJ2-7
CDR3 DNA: TGTGCCATCAGTGAGGGACTAGCGGACTCCTACGAGCAGTACTTC
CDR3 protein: CAISEGLADSYEQYF

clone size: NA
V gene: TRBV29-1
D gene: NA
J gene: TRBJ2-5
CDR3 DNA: TGCAGCGTTGAAAAATCGGGTTTCGAAGGGGGAGAGACCCAGTACTTC
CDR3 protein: CSVEKSGFEGGETQYF

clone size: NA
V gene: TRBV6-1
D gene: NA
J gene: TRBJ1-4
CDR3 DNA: TGTGCCAGCAGACCTCGGGGTGAAAAACTGTTTTTT
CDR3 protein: CASRPRGEKLFF

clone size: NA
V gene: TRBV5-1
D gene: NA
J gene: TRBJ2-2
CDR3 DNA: TGCGCCGGCAGCCGAGGGGGTCGGGACACCGGGGAGCTGTTTTTT
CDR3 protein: CAGSRGGRDTGELFF

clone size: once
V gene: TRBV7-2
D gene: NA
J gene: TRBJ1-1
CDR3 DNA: TGTGCCAGCAGCTTAGGATTGAGGTCTGAAGCTTTCTTT
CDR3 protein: CASSLGLRSEAFF

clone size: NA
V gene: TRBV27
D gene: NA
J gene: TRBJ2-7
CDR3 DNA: TGTGCCAGCAGTTTATTCGCGGGACCTGCCTACGAGCAGTACTTC
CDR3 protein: CASSLFAGPAYEQYF

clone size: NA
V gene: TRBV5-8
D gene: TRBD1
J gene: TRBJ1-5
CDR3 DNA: TGTGCCAGCAGCCGGGACAGGGAAGCTCAGCCCCAGCATTTT
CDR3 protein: CASSRDREAQPQHF

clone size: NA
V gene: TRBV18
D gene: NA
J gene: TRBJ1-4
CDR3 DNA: TGTGCCAGCTCAGACCGGGGTACCGAAAAACTGTTTTTT
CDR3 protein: CASSDRGTEKLFF

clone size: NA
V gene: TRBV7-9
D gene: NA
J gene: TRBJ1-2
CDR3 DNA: TGTTCCAGCAGGCACGTCGAGGCTTACTATGGCTACACCTTC
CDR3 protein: CSSRHVEAYYGYTF

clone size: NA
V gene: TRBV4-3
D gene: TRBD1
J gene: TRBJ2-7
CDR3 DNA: TGCGCCAGCAGCCAGACGGGACAGGGGGCTTACGAGCAGTACTTC
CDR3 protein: CASSQTGQGAYEQYF

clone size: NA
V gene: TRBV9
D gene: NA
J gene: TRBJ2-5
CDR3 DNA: TGTGCCAGCAGCCAGGACCAAGAGACCCAGTACTTC
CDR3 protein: CASSQDQETQYF

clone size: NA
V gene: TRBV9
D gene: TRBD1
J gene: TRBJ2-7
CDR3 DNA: TGTGCCAGCTCACCTAGTATCTCGGGGACAGCTGACTACGAGCAGTACTTC
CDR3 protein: CASSPSISGTADYEQYF

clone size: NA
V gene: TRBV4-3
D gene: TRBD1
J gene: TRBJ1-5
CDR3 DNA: TGCGCCAGCAGCCACGTCACAGGGGGAGGTCAGCCCCAGCATTTT
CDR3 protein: CASSHVTGGGQPQHF

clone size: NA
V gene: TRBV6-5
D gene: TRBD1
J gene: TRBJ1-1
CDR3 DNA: TGTGCCAGCCGGGCGGACAGGGGGCAGTACACTGAAGCTTTCTTT
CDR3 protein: CASRADRGQYTEAFF

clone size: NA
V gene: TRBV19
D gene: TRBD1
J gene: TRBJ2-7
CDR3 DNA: TGTGCCAGTAGTAGGGACAGTGGCTCCTACGAGCAGTACTTC
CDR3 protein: CASSRDSGSYEQYF

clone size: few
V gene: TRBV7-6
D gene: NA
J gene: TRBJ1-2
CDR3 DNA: TGTGCCAGCAGCCCGATGCGGGCAGGTACCTCCCATGGCTACACCTTC
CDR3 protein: CASSPMRAGTSHGYTF

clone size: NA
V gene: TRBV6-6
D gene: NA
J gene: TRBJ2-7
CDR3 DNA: TGTGCCAGCAGTTACTCCGGGGTTGGGCGAACCTACGAGCAGTACTTC
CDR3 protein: CASSYSGVGRTYEQYF

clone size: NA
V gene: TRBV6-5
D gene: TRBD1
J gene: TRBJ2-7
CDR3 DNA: TGTGCCATCGGGACAGGGGTCCCCTACGAGCAGTACTTC
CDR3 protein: CAIGTGVPYEQYF

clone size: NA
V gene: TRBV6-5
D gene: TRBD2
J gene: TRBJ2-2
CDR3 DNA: TGTGCCAGCGGACTAGCGAACACCGGGGAGCTGTTTTTT
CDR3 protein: CASGLANTGELFF

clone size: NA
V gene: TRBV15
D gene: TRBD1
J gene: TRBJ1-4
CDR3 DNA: TGTGCCACCAGCAGAGGGGGACAGGGGGGAGAAAAACTGTTTTTT
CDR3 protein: CATSRGGQGGEKLFF

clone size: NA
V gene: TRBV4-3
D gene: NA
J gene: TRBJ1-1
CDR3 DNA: TGCGCCAGCAGCCAGGGGAGACTGAACACTGAAGCTTTCTTT
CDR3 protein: CASSQGRLNTEAFF

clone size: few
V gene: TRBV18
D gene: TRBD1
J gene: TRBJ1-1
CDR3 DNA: TGTGCCAGCTCACCAACCGGGACAGGGGCCACTGAAGCTTTCTTT
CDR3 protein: CASSPTGTGATEAFF

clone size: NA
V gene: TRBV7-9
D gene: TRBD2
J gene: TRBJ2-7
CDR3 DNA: TGTTCCAGCAGCTTACTTGCTAGCGGTAACGAGCAGTACTTC
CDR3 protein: CSSSLLASGNEQYF

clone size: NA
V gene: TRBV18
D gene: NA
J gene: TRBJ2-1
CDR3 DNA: TGTGCCAGCTCTCCTACGCTCGAGAATGAGCAGTTCTTC
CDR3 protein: CASSPTLENEQFF